The 3 T cell receptor beta chains presented below share a single source sample, sequenced in a study of identical twins. MiXCR, run by TCRdb on the 5' RACE reads, gives a single entry per CDR3 protein. The sample lists roughly 720,000 distinct CDR3 sequences, 18% occurring once. This sample was also put to use in a study of T cells expressing NK-cell markers.

Sequenced material: PBMCs. The receptors stem from a woman aged 18 to 35 in good health.

This clonotype turned up a few times. The chain is built from TRBV6-5 and TRBJ2-2; D is unresolved. Trimming took off 1 base at V and 4 bases at J, with 1 base between the two ends. The CDR3 length is 12 residues. Germline V gene sequence: CDR1 MNHEY, CDR2 SVGAGI. In DNA form, the CDR3 reads TGTGCCAGCAGTTACTTCACCGGGGAGCTGTTTTTT. Translation gives CASSYFTGELFF.

At least ten counts were recorded for this clonotype. This chain joins TRBV12-3 or TRBV12-4 and TRBJ1-4, with 7 bases lining up with TRBD1. The ends lost 5 bases at V and 10 bases at J; junction bases unmatched: 10. The CDR3 runs to 14 residues. CDR3 amino acids: CASSPTGDRGKLFF. The DNA of the CDR3 is TGTGCCAGCAGTCCAACAGGGGACCGCGGAAAACTGTTTTTT.

V is TRBV7-9 and J is TRBJ1-1; TRBD1 matches at 7 bases. This CDR3 is built from 12 residues. Losses at the gene ends were 7 bases for V and 11 bases for J; bases not matched to a gene: 10. Germline V gene lookup returns CDR1 SEHNR and CDR2 FQNEAQ (reference sequence). The CDR3, as DNA: TGTGCCAGCAACCGACAGGGCCCTGTGGCTTTCTTT. It codes for CASNRQGPVAFF.